The sequence of this TCR beta chain was determined in a study of cytomegalovirus exposure and HLA in healthy donors. Study-wide results and caveats: The classifier, whose performance was assessed in both the original and validation cohorts, reportedly diagnosed cytomegalovirus status with high specificity and sensitivity.

The study ran its PCR with 60 Vbeta and 13 Jbeta primers. Libraries were prepared by immunoSEQ multiplex PCR; TCRdb keeps only in-frame clonotypes and omits some of them. The sample lists around 100,000 clones; roughly 73% were seen once. This clone was seen just once. The antigen remains undetermined. A read error may account for a junction end that differs from germline. The same CDR3 can be traced to other DNA sequences in this sample. The germline gives CDR1 SQVTM, CDR2 ANQGSEA. This CDR3 has 14 amino acids. This TCR was recovered from a man aged 35-49 years in good health and CMV-seronegative. The gene calls are TRBV29-1 and TRBJ2-3; TRBD1 aligns across 9 bases. Sample: PBMCs. CDR3 in amino acids: CSVNRDRVTDTQYF. The CDR3 DNA follows: TGTAGCGTGAATCGGGACAGGGTCACAGATACGCAGTATTTT.